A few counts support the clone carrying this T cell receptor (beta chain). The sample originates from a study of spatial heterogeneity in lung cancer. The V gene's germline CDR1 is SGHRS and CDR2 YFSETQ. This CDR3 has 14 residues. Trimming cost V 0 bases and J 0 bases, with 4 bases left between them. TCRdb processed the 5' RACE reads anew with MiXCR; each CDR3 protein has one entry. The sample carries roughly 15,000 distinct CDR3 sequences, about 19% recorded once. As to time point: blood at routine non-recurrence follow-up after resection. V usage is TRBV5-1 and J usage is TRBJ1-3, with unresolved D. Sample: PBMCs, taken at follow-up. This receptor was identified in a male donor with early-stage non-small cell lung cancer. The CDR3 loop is CASSLASSGNTIYF. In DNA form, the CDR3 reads TGCGCCAGCAGCTTGGCCAGCTCTGGAAACACCATATATTTT.